This T cell receptor beta chain was sequenced in a study of T cells in Graves' hyperthyroidism and ophthalmopathy. This clonotype was found many times. Patients were aged 18 to 65, had disease duration under 2 months, and had newly diagnosed hyperthyroidism. CDR3 size: 15 residues. In germline, CDR1 is MDHEN, CDR2 SYDVKM. V lost 7 bases and J lost 0; bases outside the gene matches: 7. RNA transcripts provided the source from which TCR beta CDR3 regions were amplified. HTBI primers were employed in a first-round RT-PCR of the TCR CDR3. TCRdb passed the multiplex PCR reads through MiXCR, listing each CDR3 protein once. The table lists around 580,000 distinct CDR3 sequences, over 15% of them singletons.

The gene calls are TRBV28 and TRBJ2-3; 7 bases line up with TRBD2. The sequenced sample was blood. This clonotype was obtained from a woman aged 18-35 years with Graves' hyperthyroidism. The CDR3 nucleotides read TGTGCCAGCATCACTTCCGGGAGGAGCACAGATACGCAGTATTTT. As protein: CASITSGRSTDTQYF.